This TCR beta chain was sequenced for a study of cytomegalovirus exposure and HLA in healthy donors. Primers: 60 Vbeta forward and 13 Jbeta reverse. Per the study methods: About 11 million of the roughly 77 million unique TCR beta chains counted in a later analysis were shared. Repertoires were generated with immunoSEQ multiplex PCR, while TCRdb's copy carries only in-frame clones and drops some. The DNA gave D and trimming, while V, J and clone size come from that table. The sample holds approximately 190,000 clones, approximately 11% seen once. This CDR3 has 13 amino acids. Germline V gene data show CDR1 as SGHNT and CDR2 as YYREEE (reference sequence). Between the trimmed V and J ends, which lost 2 bases and 8 bases, there was a span of 13 bases. Whole-study findings and limits: Cytomegalovirus-associated status was assigned to approximately 160 TCR beta chains. Later analysis placed DRB1 highest and HLA-C lowest in TCR association rates, which differed by HLA locus. Earlier results showed most TCR beta V segments being productive about 87% or about 30% of the time.

This clone was found a few times. The antigen remains undetermined. The chain recombines TRBV5-4 with TRBJ1-2; D is unresolved. This sequence originates from a man aged 50-60 years in good health and CMV-seropositive. The sample taken for sequencing was PBMCs. CDR3 coding DNA: TGTGCCAGCAGCTTCTGGCAGGCCCGAGGCTACACCTTC. As protein: CASSFWQARGYTF.